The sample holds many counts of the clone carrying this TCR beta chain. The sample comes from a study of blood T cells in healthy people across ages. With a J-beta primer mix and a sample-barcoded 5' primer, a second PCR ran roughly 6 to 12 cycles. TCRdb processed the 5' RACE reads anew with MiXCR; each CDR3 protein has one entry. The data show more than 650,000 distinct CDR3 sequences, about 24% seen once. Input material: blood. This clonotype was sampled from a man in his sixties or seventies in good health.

For the CDR3, the DNA is TGCAGTGCTACGGTTCCCAGGGGAGGAGGCTACACCTTC. Its protein is CSATVPRGGGYTF. The V and J genes are TRBV20-1 and TRBJ1-2, with a weak D call TRBD1 (6 bases). Germline assignment: CDR1 DFQATT and CDR2 SNEGSKA (reference sequence). V lost 4 bases, J lost 8 bases, and 17 bases lay in between. This CDR3 is 13 amino acids long.